This TCR beta chain emerged from a study of T cell responses to AZD1222 COVID-19 vaccine. The V gene's germline CDR1 is SGHDT and CDR2 YYEEEE. The CDR3 runs 14 residues. Trimming took 0 bases from V and 5 from J, leaving 12 bases between them. Some clones are missing from TCRdb's copy, which holds only in-frame ones; the method was immunoSEQ multiplex PCR. The sample yields about 97,000 clones, around 87% seen once. This chain links TRBV5-6 with TRBJ2-7; D possibly corresponds to TRBD1 (5 bases). The receptor comes from an adult who received the AZD1222 COVID-19 vaccine. Sequenced material: peripheral blood, taken 28 days after the second AZD1222 dose. This CDR3 is CASSLVQGYNEQYF. Here the CDR3 DNA reads TGTGCCAGCAGCTTGGTGCAGGGTTACAACGAGCAGTACTTC. The whole variable domain, filled in from reference TRBV5-6 and TRBJ2-7, reads DAGVTQSPTHLIKTRGQQVTLRCSPKSGHDTVSWYQQALGQGPQFIFQYYEEEERQRGNFPDRFSGHQFPNYSSELNVNALLLGDSALYLCASSLVQGYNEQYFGPGTRLTVT.